These 10 T cell receptor beta chains were sequenced from one sample in a study of T cells in Graves' hyperthyroidism and ophthalmopathy (dated by TCRdb to between 2019 and 2020). Libraries were prepared through multiplex PCR. These reads were obtained on an Illumina HiSeq 2000. The TCR beta CDR3 regions were amplified from the RNA transcripts. For the first round of RT-PCR on the TCR CDR3, the HTBI primer set was used together with the Qiagen OneStep RT-PCR kit. The public reads were reanalyzed by TCRdb: fastp trimming at Q25, MiXCR alignment, in-frame beta chains only. Identical CDR3 protein sequences are pooled into one entry, listed with their most common genes and DNA. The sample has about 200,000 distinct CDR3 sequences on record, about 16% of them singletons. About two fifths of the sample is taken by the ten largest. The sample comprised blood. These TCRs come from a middle-aged man with Graves' hyperthyroidism.

The DNA for the CDR3 is TGTGCCAGCAGTATTAGCAGGAACACTGAAGCTTTCTTT. The encoded protein is CASSISRNTEAFF. This chain connects TRBV2 to TRBJ1-1; D is unclear. The ends were cut back, 5 bases at V and 1 base at J, with 8 bases in the middle. Germline V gives CDR1 SNHLY, CDR2 FYNNEI. This CDR3 is 13 amino acids long. Filled out from reference TRBV2 and TRBJ1-1, the complete variable domain reads EPEVTQTPSHQVTQMGQEVILRCVPISNHLYFYWYRQILGQKVEFLVSFYNNEISEKSEIFDDQFSVERPDGSNFTLKIRSTKLEDSAMYFCASSISRNTEAFFGQGTRLTVV.

There are many counts of this clonotype. The V and J genes are TRBV7-9 and TRBJ2-2; D unresolved. Trimming removed 6 bases from V and 1 base from J, with 15 bases in between. Looked up from germline, CDR1 is SEHNR and CDR2 is FQNEAQ (reference sequence). The CDR3 is 16 residues long. CDR3 protein: CASRASRRRNTGELFF. The CDR3 DNA reads TGTGCCAGCAGAGCCTCCCGACGGCGGAACACCGGGGAGCTGTTTTTT.

The CDR3 DNA reads as TGTGCCAGCAGCCCGCGGGGGGGCGTCTATGGCTACACCTTC. This encodes CASSPRGGVYGYTF. This chain connects TRBV3-1 to TRBJ1-2; TRBD1 is a possible D gene (6 bases). V was clipped by 4 bases and J by 4 bases, with 13 bases between them. In germline, CDR1 is LGHDT, CDR2 YNNKEL (reference sequence). There are 14 residues in the CDR3.

This clonotype was seen ten or more times. The genes are TRBV7-2 and TRBJ2-5; possible D gene TRBD1, 6 bases. CDR1 is SGHTA and CDR2 is FQGNSA in the germline V gene. Trimming stripped 0 bases from V and 5 bases from J, with 10 bases between. This CDR3 is 14 amino acids long. CDR3 region: CASSLAQGPETQYF. The CDR3 DNA reads as TGTGCCAGCAGCTTAGCACAGGGCCCCGAGACCCAGTACTTC.

Remarks on this clonotype: A single base separates this from a much larger clone, so it may be a read error. The chain recombines TRBV6-4 with TRBJ2-7; D is unresolved. Per the germline V gene, CDR1 is MRHNA and CDR2 is SNTAGT. CDR3 length: 12 amino acids. V gave up 8 bases and J gave up 1 base, with 9 bases separating them. The CDR3 DNA follows: TGTGCCAGCGAGAAGATATCCTACGAGCAGTACTTC. Protein sequence: CASEKISYEQYF.

This clonotype was found many times. The V call is TRBV7-9, the J call TRBJ1-2; 9 bases are a match to TRBD1. V trimming: 5 bases; J trimming: 7 bases; junction bases outside the gene matches: 8. This CDR3 spans 14 amino acids. Germline V gene sequence: CDR1 SEHNR, CDR2 FQNEAQ (reference sequence). CDR3 nucleotides: TGTGCCAGCAGCCGGGGACAGGGTCCACCTGGCTACACCTTC. Protein sequence: CASSRGQGPPGYTF.

CDR3 nucleotide sequence: TGTGCCAGCAGACCCGGACAGGGAAACTATGGCTACACCTTC. Translation: CASRPGQGNYGYTF. The chain couples TRBV6-1 to TRBJ1-2; TRBD1 matches 8 bases. The V segment lost 6 bases and the J segment 2 bases; nucleotides outside the gene matches: 5. Germline V lookup: CDR1 MNHNS, CDR2 SASEGT. The CDR3 covers 14 residues.

This clonotype was seen just once. The chain links TRBV13 to TRBJ2-2; 10 bases agree with TRBD2. Trimming at V came to 5 bases and at J to 2 bases, leaving 11 bases not matched to a gene. Germline CDR1 is PRHDT and CDR2 is FYEKMQ (reference sequence). The CDR3 is made up of 18 amino acids. CDR3 sequence: CASSPTRKRGGNTGELFF. The CDR3 region has the DNA TGTGCCAGCAGCCCCACCCGCAAGCGGGGGGGCAACACCGGGGAGCTGTTTTTT.

The sample holds one count of this clonotype. The gene calls are TRBV18 and TRBJ2-7; unclear D gene. The V end was cut by 4 bases, the J end by 2 bases, with 9 bases between. CDR3 length: 13 amino acids. The germline V gene has CDR1 KGHSH and CDR2 LQKENI. The CDR3 DNA follows: TGTGCCAGCTCACTTAACAGAGCCTACGAGCAGTACTTC. Translation: CASSLNRAYEQYF.

The rearrangement links TRBV12-3 or TRBV12-4 to TRBJ1-1; D gene ambiguous. V was cut by 7 bases and J by 5 bases, with 14 bases left in between. The CDR3 covers 13 residues. DNA for the CDR3: TGTGCCAGCAAGCCCGAGGGTGGTACTGAAGCTTTCTTT. Its protein product is CASKPEGGTEAFF.